This T cell receptor beta chain was obtained from a study of blood T cell repertoires in COVID-19. The wider study: The United States, Italy and Spain supplied acute and convalescent COVID-19 samples. From T cells, B-cell-depleted T cells, or PBMCs came the material, which was cDNA or gDNA.

TCRdb's copy holds only in-frame clones and misses some; the assay was immunoSEQ multiplex PCR. The sample contains roughly 420,000 clones, roughly 90% of which appear only once. Participant ages covered about 18 to 100 years across about 25 US areas. Participant reports of clinical history set cohort assignment. CDR1 SGHRS and CDR2 YFSETQ come from the germline V gene. This CDR3 is built from 15 residues. Trimming took 0 bases from V and 6 from J, leaving 15 bases between them. The material sequenced was PBMCs or T cells enriched from blood (not recorded which). The chain couples TRBV5-1 to TRBJ1-1, with D possibly being TRBD1 (5 bases). This clonotype was obtained from a woman aged 25 to 39 with acute COVID-19. This CDR3 is CASSLVQGGISEAFF. The CDR3 region has the DNA TGCGCCAGCAGCTTGGTCCAGGGAGGAATCTCTGAAGCTTTCTTT. Full variable domain (remainder filled in from reference TRBV5-1 and TRBJ1-1): KAGVTQTPRYLIKTRGQQVTLSCSPISGHRSVSWYQQTPGQGLQFLFEYFSETQRNKGNFPGRFSGRQFSNSRSEMNVSTLELGDSALYLCASSLVQGGISEAFFGQGTRLTVV.